The 31 T cell receptor beta chains listed next were all sequenced from one sample in a study of T cell responses to AZD1222 COVID-19 vaccine. Assay used: immunoSEQ multiplex PCR; TCRdb lists only in-frame clones, some missing. Of some 42,000 clones in the sample, roughly 84% were seen once. Specimen: peripheral blood, collected 28 days after the second AZD1222 dose. The receptors derive from an adult who received the AZD1222 COVID-19 vaccine.

The chain carries TRBV29-1 and TRBJ2-5, with 7 nucleotides matching TRBD2. The ends lost 3 bases at V and 5 bases at J; junction bases unmatched: 6. CDR1 and CDR2 (germline): SQVTM, ANQGSEA. The CDR3 sequence is 13 residues long. CDR3 region: CSVDSGAGETQYF. The CDR3 nucleotides read TGCAGCGTTGACAGCGGGGCAGGGGAGACCCAGTACTTC.

This clone occurred a few times. The chain uses TRBV19 and TRBJ1-2, with D tentatively TRBD1 (6 bases). Germline V gives CDR1 LNHDA, CDR2 SQIVND (reference sequence). V lost 6 bases and J lost 8, with 16 bases in between. CDR3 length: 13 residues. CDR3 sequence (DNA): TGTGCCAGTAGCCCTTCAGGGGATCGAGGCTACACCTTC. Protein product: CASSPSGDRGYTF.

This clone was seen just once. The rearrangement links TRBV6-5 to TRBJ1-1; D might be TRBD1 (5 bases). The V gene lost 6 bases and the J gene lost 3 bases, with 11 bases spanning the gap. This CDR3 region has 13 residues. The germline gives CDR1 MNHEY, CDR2 SVGAGI. CDR3 nucleotide sequence: TGTGCCAGCAGAGATGGGGGGTACACTGAAGCTTTCTTT. Translation: CASRDGGYTEAFF.

The chain combines TRBV6-5 with TRBJ1-1; 9 bases agree with TRBD1. Germline V gene sequence: CDR1 MNHEY, CDR2 SVGAGI. This CDR3 has 15 residues. Trimming took 6 bases from V and 0 from J; bases not matched to a gene: 5. The CDR3 loop reads CASRPRQGVNTEAFF. CDR3 nucleotide sequence: TGTGCCAGCAGACCCCGACAGGGGGTGAACACTGAAGCTTTCTTT.

This sequence joins TRBV14 and TRBJ1-1; D is possibly TRBD1 (6 bases). Between the trimmed V and J ends, which lost 0 bases and 4 bases, there was a span of 9 bases. Germline loops: CDR1 SGHDN, CDR2 FVKESK. The CDR3 is 14 residues long. CDR3 region: CASSQELRGTEAFF. In nucleotides, the CDR3 is TGTGCCAGCAGCCAAGAACTCAGGGGCACTGAAGCTTTCTTT. Looking up the rest from reference TRBV14 and TRBJ1-1 gives the full variable domain: EAGVTQFPSHSVIEKGQTVTLRCDPISGHDNLYWYRRVMGKEIKFLLHFVKESKQDESGMPNNRFLAERTGGTYSTLKVQPAELEDSGVYFCASSQELRGTEAFFGQGTRLTVV.

The V gene is TRBV5-1, the J gene TRBJ1-6; 10 bases are a match to TRBD1. This CDR3 has 17 amino acids. With V trimmed by 0 bases and J by 10 bases, 10 bases remained unmatched. From germline, CDR1 is SGHRS and CDR2 YFSETQ. The CDR3 loop reads CASSLGMTGGAVSPLHF. The CDR3 nucleotides read TGCGCCAGCAGCTTGGGGATGACAGGGGGCGCGGTGTCACCCCTCCACTTT.

The rearrangement links TRBV7-3 to TRBJ2-7; perhaps TRBD1 as D (5 bases). Germline CDR1 and CDR2: SGHTA and FQGTGA. The germline V and J ends were trimmed by 4 bases and 4 bases, with 11 bases remaining between them. This CDR3 has 13 amino acids. The CDR3 loop reads CASSSVPGYEQYF. DNA for the CDR3: TGTGCCAGCAGCTCAGTGCCAGGGTACGAGCAGTACTTC.

This clone occurred a few times. The chain combines TRBV10-3 with TRBJ1-6, with 8 bases lining up with TRBD1. The CDR3 runs 13 residues. Germline loops: CDR1 ENHRY, CDR2 SYGVKD. V lost 6 bases to trimming and J lost 9 bases; unmatched junction nucleotides: 4. The CDR3: CAISQQGGSPLHF. CDR3 in DNA: TGTGCCATCAGCCAACAGGGGGGTTCACCCCTCCACTTT.

V is TRBV30 and J is TRBJ2-1; TRBD2 agrees at 10 bases. CDR3 length: 16 residues. Per the germline V gene, CDR1 is GTSNPN and CDR2 is SVGIG (reference sequence). The V gene end was trimmed by 1 base and the J gene end by 2 bases; junction bases not matched to a gene: 5. The CDR3 spells CAWSGQRGGTYNEQFF. DNA of the CDR3: TGTGCCTGGAGTGGACAGCGGGGGGGGACCTACAATGAGCAGTTCTTC.

The V gene is TRBV14, the J gene TRBJ2-7; D gene ambiguous. Trimming left V 0 bases short and J 4 bases short, with 13 bases between. CDR1 is SGHDN, CDR2 FVKESK, per germline. The CDR3 consists of 15 residues. This CDR3 reads CASSQDPSSIYEQYF. The CDR3 DNA reads as TGTGCCAGCAGCCAAGATCCTAGTTCGATATACGAGCAGTACTTC.

The chain couples TRBV4-1 to TRBJ1-2; 9 bases line up with TRBD1. The trim removed 2 bases at V and 4 bases at J, leaving 8 bases unmatched. This CDR3 spans 16 amino acids. CDR1 is MGHRA and CDR2 is YSYEKL in the germline V gene. The CDR3 here is CASSQTPGTGIYGYTF. The DNA of the CDR3 is TGCGCCAGCAGCCAAACTCCCGGGACAGGGATCTATGGCTACACCTTC.

V gene TRBV7-3 combines with J gene TRBJ1-5, with 10 bases lining up with TRBD1. Germline V gives CDR1 SGHTA, CDR2 FQGTGA. The CDR3 sequence is 17 residues long. The V segment lost 5 bases and the J segment 3 bases; nucleotides outside the gene matches: 10. As DNA, the CDR3 is TGTGCCAGCAGCCTTGCCGGGACAGGGGAGACCAATCAGCCCCAGCATTTT. It yields the protein CASSLAGTGETNQPQHF.

This clone occurred once. The chain uses TRBV30 and TRBJ2-5; D perhaps matches TRBD2 (6 bases). V lost 1 base and J 5 bases, leaving 17 bases between the germline ends. Germline loops: CDR1 GTSNPN, CDR2 SVGIG (reference sequence). CDR3 length equals 15 residues. CDR3 residues: CAWSENSGPGETQYF. Written as DNA, the CDR3 is TGTGCCTGGAGTGAGAACAGCGGGCCGGGTGAGACCCAGTACTTC.

The genes are TRBV2 and TRBJ2-1, with 11 nucleotides matching TRBD2. V lost 0 bases to trimming and J lost 5 bases; unmatched junction nucleotides: 3. Germline V lookup: CDR1 SNHLY, CDR2 FYNNEI. The CDR3 has 16 residues. CDR3 nucleotide sequence: TGTGCCAGCAGTGAAGCCCCGGGACTAGCGGACAATGAGCAGTTCTTC. It is translated as CASSEAPGLADNEQFF.

V gene TRBV11-2 combines with J gene TRBJ2-1; TRBD2 is a possible D gene (5 bases). Germline V gene sequence: CDR1 SGHAT, CDR2 FQNNGV. V lost 3 bases and J 6 bases, leaving 18 bases between the germline ends. The CDR3 has 16 amino acids. The CDR3 sequence: CASSLQVGRGVNEQFF. CDR3 DNA sequence: TGTGCCAGCAGCTTGCAGGTTGGACGGGGAGTCAATGAGCAGTTCTTC.

J is TRBJ1-2 and V is TRBV6-5, with D unresolved. V lost 7 bases to trimming and J lost 4 bases, with 10 bases between them. The CDR3 runs 12 residues. CDR1 is MNHEY, CDR2 SVGAGI, per germline. Written as DNA, the CDR3 is TGTGCCAGCACCTCGGGCCTCTATGGCTACACCTTC. Translated: CASTSGLYGYTF.

The chain recombines TRBV2 with TRBJ1-2, with TRBD1 as a possible D gene (5 bases). The CDR3 is 13 residues long. Looked up from germline, CDR1 is SNHLY and CDR2 is FYNNEI. Trimming removed 4 bases at V and 4 bases at J, with 10 bases between. The CDR3 sequence is CASSVRDGYGYTF. For the CDR3, the DNA is TGTGCCAGCAGTGTCCGGGACGGCTATGGCTACACCTTC. The entire variable domain, with the rest obtained from reference TRBV2 and TRBJ1-2, is as follows: EPEVTQTPSHQVTQMGQEVILRCVPISNHLYFYWYRQILGQKVEFLVSFYNNEISEKSEIFDDQFSVERPDGSNFTLKIRSTKLEDSAMYFCASSVRDGYGYTFGSGTRLTVV.

This chain uses TRBV19 with TRBJ2-3, with TRBD1 identical over 8 bases. V lost 7 bases, J lost 2 bases, and 5 bases stayed unmatched. The germline gives CDR1 LNHDA, CDR2 SQIVND (reference sequence). The CDR3 is 14 amino acids. CDR3 sequence: CASTPDRATDTQYF. CDR3 nucleotide sequence: TGTGCCAGTACTCCGGACAGGGCCACAGATACGCAGTATTTT.

The chain employs TRBV13 and TRBJ2-1, with D tentatively TRBD2 (7 bases). Per germline, CDR1 PRHDT and CDR2 FYEKMQ (reference sequence). Trimming left V 1 base short and J 4 bases short, with 17 bases between. The CDR3 has 17 amino acids. The CDR3 protein is CASSLVRPAGTYNEQFF. As DNA, the CDR3 is TGTGCCAGCAGCTTAGTTCGCCCAGCGGGGACATACAATGAGCAGTTCTTC.

The table lists this clone with a few counts. The chain carries TRBV25-1 and TRBJ2-7; D possibly matches TRBD1 or TRBD2 (5 bases each). Germline V CDR1 and CDR2: MGHDK, SYGVNS. The CDR3 covers 12 residues. Trimming pared 7 bases from V and 10 bases from J, leaving 17 bases between. The CDR3 DNA reads TGTGCCAGCATTCCTCAGGTGGGACCCCAGTACTTC. Translation: CASIPQVGPQYF.

The gene calls are TRBV11-2 and TRBJ2-3; D is unresolved. This CDR3 is built from 14 residues. Germline CDR1 SGHAT, CDR2 FQNNGV. The V and J ends lost 2 bases and 1 base respectively, with 7 bases between them. DNA for the CDR3: TGTGCCAGCAGCTTAACACATGGCACAGATACGCAGTATTTT. It encodes CASSLTHGTDTQYF.

V and J are TRBV10-3 and TRBJ1-2, with 7 positions matching TRBD1. CDR1 ENHRY and CDR2 SYGVKD come from the germline V gene. Unmatched junction bases numbered 9, after V lost 0 bases and J lost 8 bases. This CDR3 has 15 amino acids. DNA for the CDR3: TGTGCCATCAGTGAGTCGTCAGGGGGGGTAGGCGGCTACACCTTC. It encodes CAISESSGGVGGYTF.

The rearrangement links TRBV19 to TRBJ1-2; 8 positions match TRBD1. This CDR3 has 13 residues. The J segment lost 7 bases and the V segment lost 5 bases, leaving 6 bases of the junction unmatched. Germline values: CDR1 LNHDA, CDR2 SQIVND (reference sequence). DNA of the CDR3: TGTGCCAGTAGTCCAGACAGGGGTAGTGGCTACACCTTC. It codes for CASSPDRGSGYTF.

V is TRBV7-2 and J is TRBJ2-7; TRBD2 is a possible D gene (5 bases). There are 12 residues in the CDR3. Trimming took 5 bases from V and 1 from J, leaving 6 bases between them. The V gene's germline CDR1 is SGHTA and CDR2 FQGNSA. The CDR3 DNA sequence: TGTGCCAGCAGCGGAGGATCCTACGAGCAGTACTTC. Its protein product is CASSGGSYEQYF. The variable domain in full, with the rest retrieved from reference TRBV7-2 and TRBJ2-7, is GAGVSQSPSNKVTEKGKDVELRCDPISGHTALYWYRQSLGQGLEFLIYFQGNSAPDKSGLPSDRFSAERTGGSVSTLTIQRTQQEDSAVYLCASSGGSYEQYFGPGTRLTVT.

The chain recombines TRBV29-1 with TRBJ2-7; D unclear. CDR3 length equals 13 residues. The germline gives CDR1 SQVTM, CDR2 ANQGSEA. The V end lost 3 bases, the J end lost 2 bases, and 11 bases lay between the germline ends. The CDR3 DNA reads as TGCAGCGTTGATTCCGCCAAGACCTACGAGCAGTACTTC. Translation: CSVDSAKTYEQYF.

The rearrangement uses TRBV7-9 and TRBJ1-1; 10 bases line up with TRBD1. Trimming at V came to 4 bases and at J to 3 bases, leaving 5 bases not matched to a gene. The germline gives CDR1 SEHNR, CDR2 FQNEAQ (reference sequence). This CDR3 region has 15 residues. The CDR3 region is CASSSQTGGHTEAFF. The CDR3, as DNA: TGTGCCAGCAGCTCGCAGACAGGGGGCCACACTGAAGCTTTCTTT. The full variable domain, completed using reference TRBV7-9 and TRBJ1-1, is DTGVSQNPRHKITKRGQNVTFRCDPISEHNRLYWYRQTLGQGPEFLTYFQNEAQLEKSRLLSDRFSAERPKGSFSTLEIQRTEQGDSAMYLCASSSQTGGHTEAFFGQGTRLTVV.

V and J are TRBV29-1 and TRBJ2-2, with 8 bases identical to TRBD1. V lost 7 bases, J lost 4 bases, and 11 bases stayed unmatched. Germline loops: CDR1 SQVTM, CDR2 ANQGSEA. The CDR3 is 15 residues long. The CDR3 DNA is TGCAGCGCCACCCAAACAGGGGGTGCCACCGGGGAGCTGTTTTTT. Amino acid sequence: CSATQTGGATGELFF.

The chain joins TRBV19 to TRBJ1-5; D remains ambiguous. V was pared by 3 bases and J by 3 bases, with 12 bases between. CDR1 LNHDA and CDR2 SQIVND come from the germline V gene (reference sequence). This CDR3 region has 15 residues. Here the CDR3 reads CASSMTRAFNQPQHF. The CDR3 nucleotides read TGTGCCAGTAGTATGACACGCGCTTTCAATCAGCCCCAGCATTTT.

The V gene is TRBV2, the J gene TRBJ1-5; D ambiguous. This CDR3 contains 15 residues. In germline, CDR1 is SNHLY, CDR2 FYNNEI. Trimming left V 2 bases short and J 0 bases short, with 8 bases between. The CDR3 spells CASSELDVSNQPQHF. CDR3 coding DNA: TGTGCCAGCAGTGAACTGGATGTTAGCAATCAGCCCCAGCATTTT.

The V gene is TRBV5-4, the J gene TRBJ1-1, with D tentatively TRBD1 (6 bases). Germline CDR1 reads SGHNT; CDR2 reads YYREEE (reference sequence). CDR3 size: 15 residues. Trimming stripped 4 bases from V and 4 bases from J, with 17 bases between. CDR3 amino acids: CASSVPGTFTTEAFF. The CDR3 region has the DNA TGTGCCAGCAGCGTTCCCGGGACATTTACCACTGAAGCTTTCTTT.

V and J are TRBV19 and TRBJ1-5; possible D gene TRBD1, 6 bases. CDR1 and CDR2 (germline): LNHDA, SQIVND (reference sequence). This CDR3 contains 15 residues. Trimming took off 2 bases at V and 3 bases at J, with 11 bases between the two ends. The CDR3 region is CASSIWGAHNQPQHF. CDR3 sequence (DNA): TGTGCCAGTAGTATATGGGGGGCCCACAATCAGCCCCAGCATTTT.